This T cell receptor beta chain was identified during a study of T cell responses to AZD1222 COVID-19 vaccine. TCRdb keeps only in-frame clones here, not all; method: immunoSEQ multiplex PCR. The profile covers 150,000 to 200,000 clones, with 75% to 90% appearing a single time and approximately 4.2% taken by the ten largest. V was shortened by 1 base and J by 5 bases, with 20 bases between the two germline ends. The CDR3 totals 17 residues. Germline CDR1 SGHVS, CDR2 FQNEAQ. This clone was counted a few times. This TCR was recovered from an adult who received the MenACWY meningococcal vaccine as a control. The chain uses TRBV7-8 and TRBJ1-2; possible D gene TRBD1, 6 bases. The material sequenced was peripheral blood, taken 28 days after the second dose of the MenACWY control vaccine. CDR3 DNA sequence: TGTGCCAGCAGCTTAGTCCAGGGGCCCTCCTCGTCATATGGCTACACCTTC. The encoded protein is CASSLVQGPSSSYGYTF.